This TCR beta chain stems from a study of vaccination and CD4 T cells after COVID-19. This clonotype has a handful of counts. What it binds is unknown. The CDR3 is 15 residues long. Trimming removed 4 bases at V and 0 bases at J, with 10 bases between. The V gene's germline CDR1 is MNHEY and CDR2 SMNVEV (reference sequence). With the Oncomine TCR Beta short-read assay, DNA from cultured CD4+ T cells was sequenced. TCRdb used MiXCR to reprocess the PCR reads, holding one entry per CDR3 protein. Of some 10,000 distinct CDR3 sequences in the sample, about 50% were seen once. Treatment: 10-day PBMC culture with coronavirus spike peptide pools or control peptides (ViraFEST assay). Under the ViraFEST approach, antigen-specific T cells were expanded with peptide pools and TCRs subsequently sequenced.

The rearrangement links TRBV27 to TRBJ1-5, with D possibly being TRBD1 (5 bases). The sample comprised CD4+ T cells from blood, cultured in vitro. The receptor was isolated from a human donor who had recovered from COVID-19. CDR3 nucleotides: TGTGCCAGCAGTTCCAACGGGGCTAGCAATCAGCCCCAGCATTTT. Its translation: CASSSNGASNQPQHF.